Presented here are 13 T cell receptor beta chains from one specimen sequenced in a study of blood T cell repertoires in COVID-19. Only in-frame clones appear in the TCRdb table, and some are missing; sequencing was by immunoSEQ multiplex PCR. The sample has about 140,000 clones; around nine tenths are singletons. Input material: peripheral blood. Every receptor here comes from a woman aged 60-70 years with acute or convalescent COVID-19.

As DNA, the CDR3 is TGCGCCAGCAGCTCGGGAGGACAGGGGGCGAGAGAGCAGTACTTC. Translation: CASSSGGQGAREQYF. The genes are TRBV5-1 and TRBJ2-7; TRBD1 matches 11 bases. The V and J ends lost 3 bases and 7 bases, in that order; junction bases with no gene match: 9. The CDR3 is 15 residues long. Germline-derived CDR1 and CDR2 are SGHRS and YFSETQ.

The rearrangement uses TRBV11-2 and TRBJ2-3; 7 bases are a match to TRBD2. CDR1 is SGHAT, CDR2 FQNNGV, per germline. This CDR3 is built from 15 residues. The junction had 6 bases not matched to a gene; V was cut back by 5 bases and J by 1 base. This CDR3 reads CASSHGGRRTDTQYF. CDR3 DNA: TGTGCCAGCAGCCACGGGGGGAGACGCACAGATACGCAGTATTTT.

CDR3: CASSLALGQGLFF. The CDR3 DNA reads TGTGCCAGCAGCTTGGCGTTGGGGCAGGGACTGTTTTTT. The rearrangement joins TRBV5-6 to TRBJ1-4; D possibly corresponds to TRBD1 (5 bases). The CDR3 covers 13 residues. Trimming removed 0 bases at V and 13 bases at J, with 13 bases between. The germline V gene has CDR1 SGHDT and CDR2 YYEEEE.

The chain combines TRBV6-2 or TRBV6-3 with TRBJ2-7; perhaps TRBD1 as D (5 bases). CDR1 and CDR2 (germline): MNHEY, SVGEGT. Trimming pared 0 bases from V and 6 bases from J, leaving 15 bases between. The CDR3 has 15 amino acids. CDR3 region: CASSYSSQGTGEQYF. The CDR3 bases are TGTGCCAGCAGTTACTCGAGTCAGGGAACGGGCGAGCAGTACTTC.

V and J are TRBV18 and TRBJ1-6; possible D gene TRBD1, 6 bases. V gave up 3 bases and J gave up 13 bases, with 13 bases separating them. CDR1 KGHSH and CDR2 LQKENI come from the germline V gene. This CDR3 contains 13 residues. The CDR3 bases are TGTGCCAGCTCACCGGGCGACAGGCTGCCCCTCCACTTT. Protein: CASSPGDRLPLHF.

CDR3 residues: CATSDSQGVWNEQYF. The CDR3 bases are TGTGCCACCAGTGACTCACAGGGTGTCTGGAACGAGCAGTACTTC. The chain combines TRBV24-1 with TRBJ2-7; possibly TRBD1 for D (6 bases). Trimming took 4 bases from V and 5 from J, leaving 17 bases between them. The V gene's germline CDR1 is KGHDR and CDR2 SFDVKD. This CDR3 spans 15 amino acids.

This chain uses TRBV9 with TRBJ2-1; D is possibly TRBD2 (5 bases). The CDR3 consists of 15 residues. The V and J ends lost 1 base and 6 bases respectively, with 14 bases between them. Looked up from germline, CDR1 is SGDLS and CDR2 is YYNGEE. CDR3 protein: CASSVRGFVGNEQFF. The DNA for the CDR3 is TGTGCCAGCAGCGTACGGGGATTTGTAGGCAATGAGCAGTTCTTC.

This clone turned up a few times. The chain couples TRBV2 to TRBJ1-6; D unclear. This CDR3 is built from 13 residues. Germline CDR1 is SNHLY and CDR2 is FYNNEI. Trimming left V 7 bases short and J 7 bases short, with 11 bases between. The CDR3 region has the DNA TGTGCCAGCAAGGACGGCGGGAATTCACCCCTCCACTTT. Its protein product is CASKDGGNSPLHF.

The chain employs TRBV7-9 and TRBJ2-3; 16 bases align to TRBD2. The CDR3 length is 17 residues. Germline V gives CDR1 SEHNR, CDR2 FQNEAQ (reference sequence). Trimming removed 6 bases from V and 4 bases from J; junction bases left unmatched: 7. The CDR3 DNA is TGTGCCAGCAGTGCCCCGGGACTAGCGGGGGGGCCAGATACGCAGTATTTT. Amino acids: CASSAPGLAGGPDTQYF.

The genes are TRBV28 and TRBJ2-7; D is perhaps TRBD1 (6 bases). Germline V gene sequence: CDR1 MDHEN, CDR2 SYDVKM. The CDR3 is 10 amino acids. The V and J ends lost 10 bases and 11 bases respectively, with 15 bases between them. CDR3 DNA: TGTGCCATCCGAGGGGGATTGGAGTACTTC. Amino acids: CAIRGGLEYF.

This clone has only a few counts. The rearrangement joins TRBV6-5 to TRBJ1-1; D possibly corresponds to TRBD1 (6 bases). CDR3 size: 12 residues. CDR1 and CDR2 (germline): MNHEY, SVGAGI. V shed 6 bases and J shed 1 base, with 6 bases lying between them. The CDR3 here is CASRTGNTEAFF. The CDR3, as DNA: TGTGCCAGCAGGACAGGGAACACTGAAGCTTTCTTT.

The chain has TRBV7-2 and TRBJ1-1; the match to TRBD1 covers 7 bases. The CDR3 contains 15 residues. The V and J ends lost 5 bases and 0 bases, in that order; junction bases with no gene match: 6. Germline V gene sequence: CDR1 SGHTA, CDR2 FQGNSA. In DNA form, the CDR3 reads TGTGCCAGCAGCCCACAGGGGACCCTGAACACTGAAGCTTTCTTT. Translation: CASSPQGTLNTEAFF.

On this clone: The junction shows a germline mismatch at one end, possibly a read error. This chain joins TRBV7-7 and TRBJ2-1; the match to TRBD1 covers 12 bases. The CDR3 covers 17 residues. Germline CDR1 is SSHAT and CDR2 is FNYEAQ (reference sequence). CDR3 in amino acids: CASSLGTPGQGAIEQFF. In nucleotides, the CDR3 is TGTGCTAGCAGCTTGGGGACTCCGGGACAGGGGGCAATTGAGCAGTTCTTC.